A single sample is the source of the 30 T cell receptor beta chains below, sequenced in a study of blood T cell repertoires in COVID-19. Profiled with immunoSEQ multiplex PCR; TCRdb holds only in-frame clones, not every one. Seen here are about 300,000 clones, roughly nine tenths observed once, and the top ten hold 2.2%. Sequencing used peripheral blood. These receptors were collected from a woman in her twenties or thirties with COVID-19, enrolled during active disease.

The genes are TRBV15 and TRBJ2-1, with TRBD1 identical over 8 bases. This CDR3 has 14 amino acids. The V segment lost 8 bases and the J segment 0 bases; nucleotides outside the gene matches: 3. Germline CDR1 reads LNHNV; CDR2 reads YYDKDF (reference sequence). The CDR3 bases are TGTGCCACCGGACAGGGTAGCTCCTACAATGAGCAGTTCTTC. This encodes CATGQGSSYNEQFF.

CDR3 protein: CAWSVGDRDENTIYF. The CDR3 DNA reads as TGTGCCTGGAGTGTCGGAGACAGGGATGAAAACACCATATATTTT. The chain uses TRBV30 and TRBJ1-3; TRBD1 matches 7 bases. Germline CDR1 reads GTSNPN; CDR2 reads SVGIG (reference sequence). Trimming cost V 0 bases and J 6 bases; bases outside gene matches: 8. CDR3 size: 15 residues. The full variable domain, rest sourced from reference TRBV30 and TRBJ1-3, is SQTIHQWPATLVQPVGSPLSLECTVEGTSNPNLYWYRQAAGRGLQLLFYSVGIGQISSEVPQNLSASRPQDRQFILSSKKLLLSDSGFYLCAWSVGDRDENTIYFGEGSWLTVV.

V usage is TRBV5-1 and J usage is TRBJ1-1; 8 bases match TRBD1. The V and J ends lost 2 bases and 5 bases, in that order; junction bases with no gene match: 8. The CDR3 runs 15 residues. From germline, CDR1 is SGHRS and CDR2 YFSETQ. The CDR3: CASSLRTGLMTEAFF. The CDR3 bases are TGCGCCAGCAGCTTAAGGACAGGGCTGATGACTGAAGCTTTCTTT.

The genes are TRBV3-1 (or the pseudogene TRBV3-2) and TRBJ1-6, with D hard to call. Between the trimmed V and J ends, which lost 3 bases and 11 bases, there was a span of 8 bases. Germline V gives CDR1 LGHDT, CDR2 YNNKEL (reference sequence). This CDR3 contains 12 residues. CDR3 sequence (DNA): TGTGCCAGCAGCCAGAGTTTAGCACCCCTCCACTTT. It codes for CASSQSLAPLHF.

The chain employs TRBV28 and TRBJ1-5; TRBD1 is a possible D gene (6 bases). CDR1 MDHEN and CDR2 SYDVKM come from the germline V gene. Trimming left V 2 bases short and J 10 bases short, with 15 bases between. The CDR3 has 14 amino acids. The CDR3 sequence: CASSLPGGVRPQHF. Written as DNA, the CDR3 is TGTGCCAGCAGTTTACCGGGGGGCGTGAGACCCCAGCATTTT.

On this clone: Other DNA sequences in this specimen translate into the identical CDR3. As DNA, the CDR3 is TGTGCCAGCAGCGTAGACGGGGGGACTGAAGCTTTCTTT. Protein product: CASSVDGGTEAFF. The chain recombines TRBV9 with TRBJ1-1; D is possibly TRBD1 (5 bases). The germline V and J ends were trimmed by 0 bases and 5 bases, with 8 bases remaining between them. This CDR3 is 13 amino acids long. The V gene's germline CDR1 is SGDLS and CDR2 YYNGEE.

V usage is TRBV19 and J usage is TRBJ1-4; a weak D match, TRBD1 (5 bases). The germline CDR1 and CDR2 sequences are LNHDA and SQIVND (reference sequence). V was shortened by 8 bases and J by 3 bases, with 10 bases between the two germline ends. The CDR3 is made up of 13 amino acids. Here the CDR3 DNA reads TGTGCCAGTCAGGGATTGGCTAATGAAAAACTGTTTTTT. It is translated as CASQGLANEKLFF.

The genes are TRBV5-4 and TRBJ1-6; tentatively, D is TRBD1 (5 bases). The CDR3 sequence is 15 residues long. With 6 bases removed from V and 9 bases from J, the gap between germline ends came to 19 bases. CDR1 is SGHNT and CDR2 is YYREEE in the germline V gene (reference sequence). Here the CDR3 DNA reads TGTGCCAGCACCTGGGGGGGGTCCCGGGGTTCACCCCTCCACTTT. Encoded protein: CASTWGGSRGSPLHF.

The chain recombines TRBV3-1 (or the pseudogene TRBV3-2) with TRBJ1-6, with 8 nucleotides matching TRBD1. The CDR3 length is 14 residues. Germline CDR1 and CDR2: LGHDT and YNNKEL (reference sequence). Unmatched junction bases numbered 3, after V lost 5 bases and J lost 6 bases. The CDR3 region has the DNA TGTGCCAGCAGCGACAGGGGCAGTAATTCACCCCTCCACTTT. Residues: CASSDRGSNSPLHF.

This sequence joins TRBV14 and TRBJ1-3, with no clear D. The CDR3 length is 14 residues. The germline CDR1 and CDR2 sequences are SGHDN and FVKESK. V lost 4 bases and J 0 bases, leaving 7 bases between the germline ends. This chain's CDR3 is CASSPTISGNTIYF. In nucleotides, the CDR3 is TGTGCCAGCAGCCCTACCATCTCTGGAAACACCATATATTTT.

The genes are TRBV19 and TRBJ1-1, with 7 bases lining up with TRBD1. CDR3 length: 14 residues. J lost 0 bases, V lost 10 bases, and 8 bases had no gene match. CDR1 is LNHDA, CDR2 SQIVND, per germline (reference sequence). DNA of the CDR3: TGTGCCACCATGACAGGGAGACTGAACACTGAAGCTTTCTTT. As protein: CATMTGRLNTEAFF.

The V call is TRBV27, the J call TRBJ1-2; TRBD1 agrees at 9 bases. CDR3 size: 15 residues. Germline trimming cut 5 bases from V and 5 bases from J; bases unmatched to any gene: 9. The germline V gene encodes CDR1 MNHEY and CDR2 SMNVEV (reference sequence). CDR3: CASSPRTGEPYGYTF. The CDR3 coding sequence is TGTGCCAGCAGTCCGCGGACAGGGGAACCGTATGGCTACACCTTC.

CDR3 sequence: CASSRGQVETEAFF. Written as DNA, the CDR3 is TGTGCCAGCAGTCGGGGACAGGTTGAGACTGAAGCTTTCTTT. This chain joins TRBV28 and TRBJ1-1; 8 bases fit TRBD1. Trimming at V came to 5 bases and at J to 5 bases, leaving 7 bases not matched to a gene. Germline CDR1 MDHEN, CDR2 SYDVKM. CDR3 length: 14 amino acids.

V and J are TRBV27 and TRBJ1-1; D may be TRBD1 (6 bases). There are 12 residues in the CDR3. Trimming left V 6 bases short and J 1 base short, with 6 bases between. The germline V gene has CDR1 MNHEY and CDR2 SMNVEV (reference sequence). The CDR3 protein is CASRQGNTEAFF. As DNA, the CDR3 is TGTGCCAGCAGACAGGGGAACACTGAAGCTTTCTTT.

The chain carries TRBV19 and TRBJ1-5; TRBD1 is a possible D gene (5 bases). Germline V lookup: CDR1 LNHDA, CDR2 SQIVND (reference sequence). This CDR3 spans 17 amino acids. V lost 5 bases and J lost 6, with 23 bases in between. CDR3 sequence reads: CASSQGVWRGAPQPQHF. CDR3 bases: TGTGCCAGTAGTCAAGGGGTTTGGCGTGGCGCCCCTCAGCCCCAGCATTTT.

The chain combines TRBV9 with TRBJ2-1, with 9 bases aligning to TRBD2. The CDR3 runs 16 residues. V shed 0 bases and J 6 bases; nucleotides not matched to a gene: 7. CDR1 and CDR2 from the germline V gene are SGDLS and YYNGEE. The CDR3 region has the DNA TGTGCCAGCAGCGTAGGTGGAGCGGGAGGAGGCAATGAGCAGTTCTTC. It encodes CASSVGGAGGGNEQFF.

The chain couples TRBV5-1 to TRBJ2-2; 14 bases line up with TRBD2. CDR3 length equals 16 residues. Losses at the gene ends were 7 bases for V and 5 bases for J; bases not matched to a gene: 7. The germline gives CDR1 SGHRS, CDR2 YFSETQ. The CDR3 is CASDPGTSGRTGELFF. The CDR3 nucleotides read TGCGCCAGCGACCCCGGGACTAGCGGGAGAACCGGGGAGCTGTTTTTT.

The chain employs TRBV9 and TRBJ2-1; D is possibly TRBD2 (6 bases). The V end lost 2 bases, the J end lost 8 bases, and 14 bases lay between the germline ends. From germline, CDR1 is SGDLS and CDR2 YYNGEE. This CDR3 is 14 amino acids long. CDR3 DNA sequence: TGTGCCAGCAGCGTCCGTAACGGGAGCGATGAGCAGTTCTTC. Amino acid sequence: CASSVRNGSDEQFF.

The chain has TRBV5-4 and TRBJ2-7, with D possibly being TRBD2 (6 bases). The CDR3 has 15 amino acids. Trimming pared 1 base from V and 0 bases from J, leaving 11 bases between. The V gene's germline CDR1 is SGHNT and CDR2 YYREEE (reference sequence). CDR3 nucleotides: TGTGCCAGCAGCTTGACACGGGGGAGCTCCTACGAGCAGTACTTC. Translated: CASSLTRGSSYEQYF.

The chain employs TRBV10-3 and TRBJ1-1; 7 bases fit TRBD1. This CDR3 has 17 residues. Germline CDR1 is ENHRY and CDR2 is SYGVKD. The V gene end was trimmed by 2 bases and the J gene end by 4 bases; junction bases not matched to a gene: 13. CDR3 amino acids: CAISEADRAILGTEAFF. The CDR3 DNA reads TGTGCCATCAGTGAGGCCGACAGGGCAATATTGGGCACTGAAGCTTTCTTT.

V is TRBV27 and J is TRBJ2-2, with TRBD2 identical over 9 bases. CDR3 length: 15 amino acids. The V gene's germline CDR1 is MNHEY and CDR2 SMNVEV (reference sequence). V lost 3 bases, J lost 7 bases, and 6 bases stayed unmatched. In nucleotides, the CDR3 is TGTGCCAGCAGTTTCATAGCGGGAGCGGACGGGGAGCTGTTTTTT. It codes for CASSFIAGADGELFF.

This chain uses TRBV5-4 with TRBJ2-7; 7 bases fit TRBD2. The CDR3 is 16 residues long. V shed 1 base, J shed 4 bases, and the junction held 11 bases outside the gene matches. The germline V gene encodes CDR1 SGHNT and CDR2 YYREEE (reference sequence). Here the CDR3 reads CASSLYQSGRLYEQYF. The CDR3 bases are TGTGCCAGCAGCTTGTATCAGTCCGGGAGGTTGTACGAGCAGTACTTC.

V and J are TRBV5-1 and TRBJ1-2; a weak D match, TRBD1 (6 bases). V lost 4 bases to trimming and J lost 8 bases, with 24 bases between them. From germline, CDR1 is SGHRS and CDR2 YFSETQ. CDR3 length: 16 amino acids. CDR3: CASSREGGSLLWGYTF. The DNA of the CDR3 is TGCGCCAGCAGCCGCGAGGGGGGGTCCCTCTTATGGGGCTACACCTTC.

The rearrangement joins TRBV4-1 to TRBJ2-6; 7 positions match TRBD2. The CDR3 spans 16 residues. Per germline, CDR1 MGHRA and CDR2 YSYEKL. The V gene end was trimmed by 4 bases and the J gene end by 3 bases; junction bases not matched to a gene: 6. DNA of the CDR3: TGCGCCAGCAGCCGCCCCGCGGGGGTTGGGGCCAACGTCCTGACTTTC. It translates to CASSRPAGVGANVLTF.

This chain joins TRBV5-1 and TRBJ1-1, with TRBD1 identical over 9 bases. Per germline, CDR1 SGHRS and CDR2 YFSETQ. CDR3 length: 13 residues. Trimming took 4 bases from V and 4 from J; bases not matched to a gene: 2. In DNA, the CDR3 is TGCGCCAGCAGCCTGACAGGGGGCACTGAAGCTTTCTTT. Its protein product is CASSLTGGTEAFF.

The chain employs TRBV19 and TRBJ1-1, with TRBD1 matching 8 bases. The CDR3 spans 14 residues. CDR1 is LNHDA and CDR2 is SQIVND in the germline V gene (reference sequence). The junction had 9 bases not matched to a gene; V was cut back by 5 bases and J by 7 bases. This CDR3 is CASSPYQGAGEAFF. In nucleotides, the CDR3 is TGTGCCAGTAGTCCCTATCAGGGGGCAGGTGAAGCTTTCTTT.

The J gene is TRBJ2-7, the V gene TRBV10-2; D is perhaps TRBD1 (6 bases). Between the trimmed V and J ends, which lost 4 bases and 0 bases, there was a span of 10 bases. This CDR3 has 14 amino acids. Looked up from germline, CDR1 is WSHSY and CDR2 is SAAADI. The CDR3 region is CASSGGQDSYEQYF. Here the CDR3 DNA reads TGCGCCAGCAGTGGGGGGCAGGACTCCTACGAGCAGTACTTC.

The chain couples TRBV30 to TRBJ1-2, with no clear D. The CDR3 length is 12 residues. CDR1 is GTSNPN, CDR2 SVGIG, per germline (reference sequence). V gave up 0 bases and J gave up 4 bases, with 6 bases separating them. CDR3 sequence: CAWSVSLYGYTF. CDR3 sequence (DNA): TGTGCCTGGAGTGTAAGCCTCTATGGCTACACCTTC.

CDR3 region: CASSLGQAPYGYTF. DNA of the CDR3: TGTGCCAGCAGTTTGGGTCAGGCGCCGTATGGCTACACCTTC. The genes are TRBV27 and TRBJ1-2; no clear D. This CDR3 contains 14 residues. CDR1 and CDR2 (germline): MNHEY, SMNVEV (reference sequence). The germline V and J ends were trimmed by 3 bases and 5 bases, with 13 bases remaining between them.

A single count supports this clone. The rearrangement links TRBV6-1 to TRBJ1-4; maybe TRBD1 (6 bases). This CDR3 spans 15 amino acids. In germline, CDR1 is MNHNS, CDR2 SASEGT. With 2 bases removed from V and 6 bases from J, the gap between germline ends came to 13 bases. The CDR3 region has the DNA TGTGCCAGCAGTGAATCGGGGGGCGCTTATGAAAAACTGTTTTTT. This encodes CASSESGGAYEKLFF.